Below, 29 T cell receptor beta chains from the same sample are listed, as sequenced in a study of beta chain features in type 1 diabetes. Study conclusions and caveats: Moderately but significantly shorter TCRB CDR3s were found in Type 1 diabetes patients in all four CD4+ subsets.

The whole isolated RNA underwent reverse transcription, so sequencing captured expressed TCRB transcripts. Data came from immunoSEQ multiplex PCR; TCRdb stores just in-frame clones and leaves some out. The sample lists almost 350,000 clones; approximately 9.9% were seen once. No cognate antigen is known for these TCRs. Sequences were obtained from central memory CD4+ T cells from blood. These receptors were obtained from a man aged 25 to 40 with type 1 diabetes.

This chain joins TRBV9 and TRBJ1-6, with 9 bases fitting TRBD1. The CDR3 runs 16 residues. Losses at the gene ends were 0 bases for V and 7 bases for J; bases not matched to a gene: 5. The germline gives CDR1 SGDLS, CDR2 YYNGEE. The CDR3 is CASSVGVGTGNSPLHF. CDR3 DNA sequence: TGTGCCAGCAGCGTAGGCGTGGGGACAGGGAATTCACCCCTCCACTTT.

This sequence joins TRBV5-6 and TRBJ1-1, with TRBD1 as a possible D gene (6 bases). The CDR3 has 14 residues. V dropped 3 bases and J dropped 4 bases, with 13 bases sitting between them. The germline V gene has CDR1 SGHDT and CDR2 YYEEEE. CDR3 in amino acids: CASSSTGSGTEAFF. CDR3 DNA sequence: TGTGCCAGCAGCTCTACAGGGTCCGGCACTGAAGCTTTCTTT.

The chain employs TRBV5-6 and TRBJ1-4; no firm D call. Trimming shortened V by 3 bases and J by 5 bases, and 11 bases separated the two germline ends. The length of the CDR3 is 14 residues. Per germline, CDR1 SGHDT and CDR2 YYEEEE. For the CDR3, the DNA is TGTGCCAGCAGCTCCTCGAGTGAAAATGAAAAACTGTTTTTT. As protein: CASSSSSENEKLFF.

A few counts support this clone. This rearrangement joins TRBV7-7 to TRBJ2-7, with D perhaps TRBD1 (5 bases). V was cut by 5 bases and J by 13 bases, with 18 bases left in between. Germline assignment: CDR1 SSHAT and CDR2 FNYEAQ (reference sequence). The CDR3 consists of 12 residues. The CDR3 sequence: CASSLSRQMDYF. CDR3 nucleotide sequence: TGTGCCAGCAGCCTTAGTCGACAGATGGACTACTTC.

CDR3 protein: CASSSDRVQPQHF. The DNA of the CDR3 is TGTGCCAGCAGCTCGGACAGGGTTCAGCCCCAGCATTTT. The chain combines TRBV7-2 with TRBJ1-5; 8 bases line up with TRBD1. CDR3 length: 13 residues. V was clipped by 4 bases and J by 6 bases; unmatched bases: 2. Germline V gives CDR1 SGHTA, CDR2 FQGNSA.

The chain uses TRBV5-1 and TRBJ1-5; D is ambiguous. The germline gives CDR1 SGHRS, CDR2 YFSETQ. Trimming cost V 0 bases and J 2 bases, with 6 bases left between them. The CDR3 contains 14 residues. CDR3 bases: TGCGCCAGCAGCTTGGGGTTGGGCAATCAGCCCCAGCATTTT. This codes for CASSLGLGNQPQHF.

There are many counts of this clone. This chain uses TRBV6-5 with TRBJ1-1, with no clear D. The CDR3 length is 12 residues. Germline lookup yields CDR1 MNHEY and CDR2 SVGAGI. V lost 5 bases and J 0 bases, leaving 4 bases between the germline ends. The CDR3 protein is CASSTVNTEAFF. The CDR3, as DNA: TGTGCCAGCAGTACAGTGAACACTGAAGCTTTCTTT.

The table lists this clone with a few counts. V gene TRBV5-1 combines with J gene TRBJ2-1; 9 bases fit TRBD2. The CDR3 sequence is 14 residues long. From germline, CDR1 is SGHRS and CDR2 YFSETQ. V trimming: 4 bases; J trimming: 8 bases; junction bases outside the gene matches: 7. CDR3 in DNA: TGCGCCAGCAGCGCCGAGCGGGGGGACGATGAGCAGTTCTTC. This codes for CASSAERGDDEQFF.

This clone was seen a few times. CDR3 in amino acids: CASSLNRGPRNSPLHF. Here the CDR3 DNA reads TGTGCCAGCAGTTTGAACAGGGGGCCGAGGAATTCACCCCTCCACTTT. This chain links TRBV21-1 with TRBJ1-6; whether TRBD1, the table's D call, matches the DNA was not checked. TRBV21-1 is labeled a pseudogene. This CDR3 is built from 16 residues.

This clone was seen only a few times. This sequence joins TRBV9 and TRBJ2-2, with D perhaps TRBD1 or TRBD2 (5 bases each). This CDR3 contains 16 residues. Between the trimmed V and J ends, which lost 1 base and 5 bases, there was a span of 15 bases. Germline V gives CDR1 SGDLS, CDR2 YYNGEE. In DNA, the CDR3 is TGTGCCAGCAGCGTATCGGGACCTTCGGGGACCGGGGAGCTGTTTTTT. Translated, it gives CASSVSGPSGTGELFF.

The V and J genes are TRBV19 and TRBJ1-1, with D maybe TRBD1 (6 bases). Per the germline V gene, CDR1 is LNHDA and CDR2 is SQIVND (reference sequence). There are 14 residues in the CDR3. Trimming removed 5 bases at V and 0 bases at J, with 10 bases between. The CDR3 nucleotides read TGTGCCAGTAGTTCCACAGGGCTGAACACTGAAGCTTTCTTT. Translated, it gives CASSSTGLNTEAFF.

CDR3 sequence reads: CASSQEDGLAGNVETQYF. CDR3 bases: TGCGCCAGCAGCCAAGAAGACGGACTAGCGGGTAACGTAGAGACCCAGTACTTC. V and J are TRBV4-1 and TRBJ2-5; 11 nucleotides agree with TRBD2. This CDR3 comprises 18 residues. Germline CDR1 is MGHRA and CDR2 is YSYEKL. V lost 0 bases, J lost 4 bases, and 10 bases stayed unmatched.

This clone has a handful of counts. This rearrangement joins TRBV11-2 to TRBJ2-3, with 11 nucleotides matching TRBD2. V was pared by 4 bases and J by 2 bases, with 5 bases of the junction left unmatched. The CDR3 extends over 16 amino acids. From germline, CDR1 is SGHAT and CDR2 FQNNGV. In DNA form, the CDR3 reads TGTGCCAGCAGCTGGGTGACTAGCGGGGACACAGATACGCAGTATTTT. Its protein is CASSWVTSGDTDTQYF.

The rearrangement links TRBV5-6 to TRBJ1-1; no definite D call. V was pared by 4 bases and J by 4 bases, with 14 bases between. Germline assignment: CDR1 SGHDT and CDR2 YYEEEE. The CDR3 spans 14 residues. Written as DNA, the CDR3 is TGTGCCAGCAGCCCCCAACGGAGAGGCACTGAAGCTTTCTTT. This translates into CASSPQRRGTEAFF.

This clone has at least ten counts. The genes are TRBV10-3 and TRBJ2-3, with 8 bases that match TRBD2. The CDR3 sequence is 14 residues long. V dropped 3 bases and J dropped 6; count of bases not matched to a gene: 5. Germline CDR1 and CDR2: ENHRY and SYGVKD. The CDR3 region has the DNA TGTGCCATCAGTGATAAACTAGCGGAGGATACGCAGTATTTT. Translated, it gives CAISDKLAEDTQYF.

The chain's CDR3 is CASSVGSGYTEAFF. The CDR3 region has the DNA TGTGCCAGCAGTGTAGGCTCAGGGTACACTGAAGCTTTCTTT. The chain carries TRBV6-1 and TRBJ1-1; D might be TRBD1 (5 bases). The CDR3 length is 14 residues. In germline, CDR1 is MNHNS, CDR2 SASEGT. Trimming cost V 4 bases and J 3 bases, with 12 bases left between them.

The chain recombines TRBV6-1 with TRBJ2-3, with D possibly matching TRBD2 (6 bases). The V gene lost 2 bases and the J gene lost 4 bases, with 13 bases spanning the gap. Germline-derived CDR1 and CDR2 are MNHNS and SASEGT. This CDR3 comprises 15 residues. The CDR3 sequence: CASSESETRADTQYF. The CDR3 nucleotides read TGTGCCAGCAGTGAATCAGAGACTAGAGCAGATACGCAGTATTTT.

This clone came up a few times. The J gene is TRBJ1-5, the V gene TRBV2, with TRBD1 as a possible D gene (6 bases). Germline lookup yields CDR1 SNHLY and CDR2 FYNNEI. The CDR3 is 13 amino acids. Deletions cut 6 bases from V and 5 bases from J, with 11 bases between. CDR3 sequence reads: CASRGTRDQPQHF. For the CDR3, the DNA is TGTGCCAGCAGAGGGACAAGGGATCAGCCCCAGCATTTT.

The rearrangement joins TRBV27 to TRBJ2-5; no firm D call. V lost 6 bases, J lost 6 bases, and 11 bases lay in between. Germline CDR1 MNHEY, CDR2 SMNVEV (reference sequence). The CDR3 is 12 residues long. As DNA, the CDR3 is TGTGCCAGCAGAGGCGTCTATAAGACCCAGTACTTC. Encoded protein: CASRGVYKTQYF.

This clone has a handful of counts. The J gene is TRBJ2-7, the V gene TRBV7-2; D may match TRBD1 or TRBD2 (5 bases each). Germline lookup yields CDR1 SGHTA and CDR2 FQGNSA. V lost 4 bases, J lost 3 bases, and 13 bases lay in between. The CDR3 loop spans 14 amino acids. CDR3 DNA: TGTGCCAGCAGCTCGGGGACCAAGAGCTACGAGCAGTACTTC. Translation gives CASSSGTKSYEQYF. The whole variable domain, filled in from reference TRBV7-2 and TRBJ2-7, reads GAGVSQSPSNKVTEKGKDVELRCDPISGHTALYWYRQSLGQGLEFLIYFQGNSAPDKSGLPSDRFSAERTGGSVSTLTIQRTQQEDSAVYLCASSSGTKSYEQYFGPGTRLTVT.

This clone was counted only a few times. The rearrangement joins TRBV4-3 to TRBJ2-6; D remains unclear. Trimming took 1 base from V and 2 from J, leaving 6 bases between them. Germline V CDR1 and CDR2: LGHNA, YSLEER. The CDR3 has 15 residues. CDR3 nucleotides: TGCGCCAGCAGCCAAGTGTCAGCTGGGGCCAACGTCCTGACTTTC. It encodes CASSQVSAGANVLTF.

V and J are TRBV4-3 and TRBJ1-2; D uncertain. The germline gives CDR1 LGHNA, CDR2 YSLEER. CDR3 size: 12 residues. Trimming cost V 0 bases and J 9 bases, with 8 bases left between them. As DNA, the CDR3 is TGCGCCAGCAGCCAAGATAGCAGTAGCTACACCTTC. Translated, it gives CASSQDSSSYTF.

This clone has just a few counts. The chain has TRBV6-1 and TRBJ2-1; TRBD2 matches at 8 bases. The CDR3 has 17 residues. In germline, CDR1 is MNHNS, CDR2 SASEGT. The V gene end was trimmed by 3 bases and the J gene end by 8 bases; junction bases not matched to a gene: 15. The CDR3 reads CASSDAKGGTSIDEQFF. The CDR3 DNA sequence: TGTGCCAGCAGTGACGCCAAGGGAGGGACTAGTATCGATGAGCAGTTCTTC.

The sample holds many counts of this clone. This chain joins TRBV19 and TRBJ2-5; TRBD1 might be the D (5 bases). Germline-derived CDR1 and CDR2 are LNHDA and SQIVND (reference sequence). The CDR3 totals 14 residues. Trimming shortened V by 4 bases and J by 0 bases, and 9 bases separated the two germline ends. CDR3: CASSTQGYQETQYF. CDR3 in DNA: TGTGCCAGTAGTACCCAGGGCTACCAAGAGACCCAGTACTTC.

This chain uses TRBV7-2 with TRBJ2-5, with a possible D match to TRBD2 (6 bases). Trimming pared 6 bases from V and 2 bases from J, leaving 13 bases between. CDR3 size: 14 residues. Per the germline V gene, CDR1 is SGHTA and CDR2 is FQGNSA. The CDR3 sequence is CASRSPGDQETQYF. The CDR3 bases are TGTGCCAGCAGATCGCCGGGGGATCAAGAGACCCAGTACTTC.

The rearrangement joins TRBV30 to TRBJ2-5; 8 bases are a match to TRBD1. V trimming: 1 base; J trimming: 4 bases; junction bases outside the gene matches: 5. The CDR3 covers 14 residues. The V gene's germline CDR1 is GTSNPN and CDR2 SVGIG (reference sequence). In DNA, the CDR3 is TGTGCCTGGAGTGGACAGGGGATGAGAGAGACCCAGTACTTC. As protein: CAWSGQGMRETQYF.

The chain recombines TRBV7-9 with TRBJ1-1; D remains unclear. V was clipped by 2 bases and J by 5 bases, with 9 bases between them. CDR1 is SEHNR and CDR2 is FQNEAQ in the germline V gene (reference sequence). The CDR3 spans 13 residues. The CDR3 here is CASSLTQNTEAFF. For the CDR3, the DNA is TGTGCCAGCAGCTTAACTCAGAATACTGAAGCTTTCTTT.

The chain uses TRBV2 and TRBJ2-3; 7 bases agree with TRBD1. The trim removed 6 bases at V and 6 bases at J, leaving 12 bases unmatched. Germline values: CDR1 SNHLY, CDR2 FYNNEI. This CDR3 has 15 amino acids. The CDR3 sequence: CASRAGGSFKDTQYF. The CDR3 nucleotides read TGTGCCAGCAGGGCAGGGGGTTCCTTTAAGGATACGCAGTATTTT.

The table lists this clone with a few counts. The V gene is TRBV11-2, the J gene TRBJ1-2, with 8 bases aligning to TRBD1. Trimming took 1 base from V and 7 from J; bases not matched to a gene: 5. This CDR3 has 14 residues. Germline lookup yields CDR1 SGHAT and CDR2 FQNNGV. The CDR3 here is CASSLVGTGGGYTF. The DNA for the CDR3 is TGTGCCAGCAGCTTAGTGGGGACAGGCGGTGGCTACACCTTC.